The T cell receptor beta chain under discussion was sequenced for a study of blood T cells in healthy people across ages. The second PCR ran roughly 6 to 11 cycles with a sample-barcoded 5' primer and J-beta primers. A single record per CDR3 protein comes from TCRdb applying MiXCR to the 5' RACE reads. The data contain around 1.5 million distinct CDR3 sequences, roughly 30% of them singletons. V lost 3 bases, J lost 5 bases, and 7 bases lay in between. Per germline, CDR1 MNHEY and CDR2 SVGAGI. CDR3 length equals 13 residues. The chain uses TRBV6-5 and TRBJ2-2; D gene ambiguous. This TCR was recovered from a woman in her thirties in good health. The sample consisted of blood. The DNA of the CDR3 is TGTGCCAGCAGTTATCGGGCAACCGGGGAGCTGTTTTTT. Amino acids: CASSYRATGELFF.